This T cell receptor (beta chain) originates from a study of T cells in Graves' hyperthyroidism and ophthalmopathy. Overall study results and limits: Stable hyperthyroidism was told apart from ophthalmopathy by a model built on 13 V-J features.

This CDR3 comprises 14 residues. Trimming cost V 0 bases and J 4 bases, with 10 bases left between them. Germline V CDR1 and CDR2: SGHRS, YFSETQ. This clonotype occurred many times. Its matching antigen is unknown. Amplification of TCR beta CDR3 regions was performed using RNA transcripts as template. HTBI primers were employed in a first-round RT-PCR of the TCR CDR3. One entry per CDR3 protein results from TCRdb running MiXCR on the multiplex PCR reads. This sample has 300,000 to 500,000 distinct CDR3 sequences, with over 13% found just once. The sequence derives from a man aged 50 to 59 with Graves' ophthalmopathy. Sequencing was done on a sample of blood. The chain links TRBV5-1 to TRBJ1-2; D ambiguous. The CDR3 DNA follows: TGCGCCAGCAGCTTGGCCAAATCTGGCTATGGCTACACCTTC. This sequence encodes CASSLAKSGYGYTF.